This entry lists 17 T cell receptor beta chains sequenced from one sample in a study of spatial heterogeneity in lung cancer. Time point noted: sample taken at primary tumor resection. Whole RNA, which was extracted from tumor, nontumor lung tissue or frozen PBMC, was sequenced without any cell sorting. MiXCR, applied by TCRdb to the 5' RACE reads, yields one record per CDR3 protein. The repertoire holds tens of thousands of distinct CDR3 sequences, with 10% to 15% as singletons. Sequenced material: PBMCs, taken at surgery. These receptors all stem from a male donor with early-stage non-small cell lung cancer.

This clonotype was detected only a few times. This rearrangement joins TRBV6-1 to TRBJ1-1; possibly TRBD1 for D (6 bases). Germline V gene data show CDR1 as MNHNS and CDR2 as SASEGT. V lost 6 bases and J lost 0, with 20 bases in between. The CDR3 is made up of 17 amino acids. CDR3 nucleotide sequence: TGTGCCAGCAGCTTCCCGTGGGATGGGGGCCTGAACACTGAAGCTTTCTTT. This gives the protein CASSFPWDGGLNTEAFF.

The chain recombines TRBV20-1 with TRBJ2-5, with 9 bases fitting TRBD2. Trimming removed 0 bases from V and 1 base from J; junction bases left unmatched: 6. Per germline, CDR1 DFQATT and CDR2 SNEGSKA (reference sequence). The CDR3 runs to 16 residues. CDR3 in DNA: TGCAGTGCTAGAGACCCCCTAGCGGGGTTCCAAGAGACCCAGTACTTC. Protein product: CSARDPLAGFQETQYF.

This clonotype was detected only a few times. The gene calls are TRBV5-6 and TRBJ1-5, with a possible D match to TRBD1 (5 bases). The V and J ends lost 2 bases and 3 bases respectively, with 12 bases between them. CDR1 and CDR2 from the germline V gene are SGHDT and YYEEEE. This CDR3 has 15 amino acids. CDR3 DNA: TGTGCCAGCAGCTTTGGTGGGGGAATCAATCAGCCCCAGCATTTT. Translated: CASSFGGGINQPQHF.

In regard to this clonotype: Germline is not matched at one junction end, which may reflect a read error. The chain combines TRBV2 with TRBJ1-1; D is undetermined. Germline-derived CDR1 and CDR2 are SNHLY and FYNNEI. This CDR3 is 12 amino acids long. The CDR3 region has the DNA TGTGCCAGCAGTGGACCCAACACTGAAGCTATCTTT. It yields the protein CASSGPNTEAIF. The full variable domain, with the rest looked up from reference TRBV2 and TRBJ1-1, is EPEVTQTPSHQVTQMGQEVILRCVPISNHLYFYWYRQILGQKVEFLVSFYNNEISEKSEIFDDQFSVERPDGSNFTLKIRSTKLEDSAMYFCASSGPNTEAIFGQGTRLTVV.

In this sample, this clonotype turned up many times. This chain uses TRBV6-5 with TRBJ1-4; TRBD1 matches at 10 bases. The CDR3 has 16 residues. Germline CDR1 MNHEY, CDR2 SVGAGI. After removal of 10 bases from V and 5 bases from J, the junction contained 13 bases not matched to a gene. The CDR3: CATRDRGATVNEKLFF. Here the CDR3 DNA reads TGTGCCACCCGGGACAGGGGAGCGACGGTGAATGAAAAACTGTTTTTT.

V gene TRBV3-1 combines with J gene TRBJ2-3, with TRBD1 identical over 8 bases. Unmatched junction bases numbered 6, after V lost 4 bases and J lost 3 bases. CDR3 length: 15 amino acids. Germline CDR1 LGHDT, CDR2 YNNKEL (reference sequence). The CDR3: CASSPSRDRTDTQYF. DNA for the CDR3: TGTGCCAGCAGCCCTTCCCGGGACAGGACAGATACGCAGTATTTT.

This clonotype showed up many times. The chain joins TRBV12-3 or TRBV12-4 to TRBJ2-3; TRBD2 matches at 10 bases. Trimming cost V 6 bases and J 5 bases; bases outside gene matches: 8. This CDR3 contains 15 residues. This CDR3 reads CASRNSGRAGDTQYF. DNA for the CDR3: TGTGCCAGCAGGAACAGCGGGAGGGCCGGAGATACGCAGTATTTT.

The chain's CDR3 is CASTLNGQEKAFF. The CDR3 DNA reads as TGTGCCAGCACCTTAAACGGACAAGAAAAAGCTTTCTTT. The chain uses TRBV12-3 or TRBV12-4 and TRBJ1-1; the D gene is possibly TRBD1 (5 bases). The V end was cut by 7 bases, the J end by 9 bases, with 18 bases between. CDR3 length equals 13 residues.

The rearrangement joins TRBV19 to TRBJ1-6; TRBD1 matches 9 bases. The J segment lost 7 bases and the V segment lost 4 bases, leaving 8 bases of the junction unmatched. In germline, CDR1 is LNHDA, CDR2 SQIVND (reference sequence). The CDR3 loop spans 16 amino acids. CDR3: CASSSGTGNTNSPLHF. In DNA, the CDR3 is TGTGCCAGTAGTAGCGGGACAGGGAATACGAATTCACCCCTCCACTTT. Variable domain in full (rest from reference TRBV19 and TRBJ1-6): DGGITQSPKYLFRKEGQNVTLSCEQNLNHDAMYWYRQDPGQGLRLIYYSQIVNDFQKGDIAEGYSVSREKKESFPLTVTSAQKNPTAFYLCASSSGTGNTNSPLHFGNGTRLTVT.

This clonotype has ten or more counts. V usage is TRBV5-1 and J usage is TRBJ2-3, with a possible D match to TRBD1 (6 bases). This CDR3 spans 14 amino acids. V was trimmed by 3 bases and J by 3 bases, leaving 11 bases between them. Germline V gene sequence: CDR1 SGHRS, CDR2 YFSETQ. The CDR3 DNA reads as TGCGCCAGCAGCTCCCAGGACAGAACAGATACGCAGTATTTT. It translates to CASSSQDRTDTQYF.

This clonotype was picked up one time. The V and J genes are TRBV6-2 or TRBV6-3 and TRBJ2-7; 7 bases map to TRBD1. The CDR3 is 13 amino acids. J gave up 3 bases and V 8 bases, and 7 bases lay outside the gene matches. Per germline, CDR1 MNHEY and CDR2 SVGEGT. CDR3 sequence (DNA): TGTGCCAGCCAGGGACAGAATGACTACGAGCAGTACTTC. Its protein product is CASQGQNDYEQYF.

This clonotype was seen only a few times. The CDR3 sequence is CSVGWTGSYGYTF. Here the CDR3 DNA reads TGCAGCGTTGGTTGGACAGGGTCATATGGCTACACCTTC. This sequence joins TRBV29-1 and TRBJ1-2; 8 bases align to TRBD1. V was pared by 4 bases and J by 5 bases, with 6 bases of the junction left unmatched. Germline lookup yields CDR1 SQVTM and CDR2 ANQGSEA. The CDR3 covers 13 residues.

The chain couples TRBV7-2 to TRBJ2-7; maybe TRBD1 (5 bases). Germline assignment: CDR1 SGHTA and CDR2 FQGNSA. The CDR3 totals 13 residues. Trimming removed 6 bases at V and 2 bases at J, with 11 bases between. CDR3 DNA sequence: TGTGCCAGCAGTTATGACAGCACCTACGAGCAGTACTTC. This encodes CASSYDSTYEQYF.

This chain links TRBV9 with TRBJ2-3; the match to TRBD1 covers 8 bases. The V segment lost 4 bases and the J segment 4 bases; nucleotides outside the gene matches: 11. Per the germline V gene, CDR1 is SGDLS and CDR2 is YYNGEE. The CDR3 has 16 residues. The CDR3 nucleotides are TGTGCCAGCAGCCTAACGACAGGGGCCGCCTCAGATACGCAGTATTTT. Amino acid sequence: CASSLTTGAASDTQYF.

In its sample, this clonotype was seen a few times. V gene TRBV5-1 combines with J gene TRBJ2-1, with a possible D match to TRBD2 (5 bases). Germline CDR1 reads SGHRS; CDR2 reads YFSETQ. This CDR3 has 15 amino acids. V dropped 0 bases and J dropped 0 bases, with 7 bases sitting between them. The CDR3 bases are TGCGCCAGCAGCTTGGGGCGGGCCTCCTACAATGAGCAGTTCTTC. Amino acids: CASSLGRASYNEQFF.

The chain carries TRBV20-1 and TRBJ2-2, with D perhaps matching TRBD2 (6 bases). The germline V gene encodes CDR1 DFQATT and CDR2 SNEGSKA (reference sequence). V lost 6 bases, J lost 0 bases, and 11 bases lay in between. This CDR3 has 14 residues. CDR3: CSARDFANTGELFF. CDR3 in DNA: TGCAGTGCCAGGGACTTCGCGAACACCGGGGAGCTGTTTTTT.

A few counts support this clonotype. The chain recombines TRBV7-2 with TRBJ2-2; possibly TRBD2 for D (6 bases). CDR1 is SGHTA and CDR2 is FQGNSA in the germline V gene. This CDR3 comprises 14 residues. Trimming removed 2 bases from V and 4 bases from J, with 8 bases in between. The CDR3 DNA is TGTGCCAGCAGCTTATGGGACTCCACCGGGGAGCTGTTTTTT. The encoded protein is CASSLWDSTGELFF.